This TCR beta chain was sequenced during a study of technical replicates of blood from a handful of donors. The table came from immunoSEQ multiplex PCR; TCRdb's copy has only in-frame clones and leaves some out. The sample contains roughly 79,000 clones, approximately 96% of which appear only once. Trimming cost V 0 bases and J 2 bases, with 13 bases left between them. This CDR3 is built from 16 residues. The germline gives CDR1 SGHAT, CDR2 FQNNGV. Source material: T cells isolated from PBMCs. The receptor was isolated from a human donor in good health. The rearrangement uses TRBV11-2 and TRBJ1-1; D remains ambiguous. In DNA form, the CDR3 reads TGTGCCAGCAGCTTAGACAGCCCCGGGTTCAACACTGAAGCTTTCTTT. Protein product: CASSLDSPGFNTEAFF. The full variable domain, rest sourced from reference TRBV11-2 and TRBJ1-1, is EAGVAQSPRYKIIEKRQSVAFWCNPISGHATLYWYQQILGQGPKLLIQFQNNGVVDDSQLPKDRFSAERLKGVDSTLKIQPAKLEDSAVYLCASSLDSPGFNTEAFFGQGTRLTVV.